This T cell receptor beta chain was captured in a study of human T cells and chemical hapten exposure. At the level of the study: TCR yield per sample varied, mainly due to pooled library volumes.

A single record per CDR3 protein comes from TCRdb applying MiXCR to the RACE reads. The table lists some 250,000 distinct CDR3 sequences, around 7.7% of them singletons. The germline V and J ends were trimmed by 7 bases and 0 bases, with 8 bases remaining between them. The CDR3 is made up of 13 amino acids. CDR1 and CDR2 (germline): SGHRS, YFSETQ. This clonotype has a count of ten or more. The time point was: pre-sensitization, week 0. Described treatment: therapeutic diphenylcyclopropenone sensitization with weekly scalp DPC. The specimen was whole blood, collected in connection with sensitization to the hapten diphenylcyclopropenone (DPC). This clonotype was sampled from a man between 18 and 29 years old with alopecia areata. Some clones in this sample may be carry-over from other donors' samples. The chain joins TRBV5-1 to TRBJ2-4; D gene ambiguous. The CDR3 spells CASAGLAKNIQYF. DNA of the CDR3: TGCGCCAGCGCCGGATTAGCCAAAAACATTCAGTACTTC.